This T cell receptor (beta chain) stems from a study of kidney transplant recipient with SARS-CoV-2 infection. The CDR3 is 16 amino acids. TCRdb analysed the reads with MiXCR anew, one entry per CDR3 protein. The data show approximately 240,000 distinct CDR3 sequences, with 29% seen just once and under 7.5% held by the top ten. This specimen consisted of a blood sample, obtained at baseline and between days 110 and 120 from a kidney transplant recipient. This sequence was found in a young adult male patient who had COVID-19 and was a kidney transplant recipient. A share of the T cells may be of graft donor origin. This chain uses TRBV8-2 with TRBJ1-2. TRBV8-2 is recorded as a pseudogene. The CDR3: CGSTLSGSRKTYGYTF. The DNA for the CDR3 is TGTGGCAGTACGTTAAGTGGTAGCCGAAAGACCTATGGCTACACCTTC.